Listed below are T cell receptor beta chains from one sample, sequenced in a study of blood T cell repertoires in COVID-19. Some clones are missing from TCRdb's copy, which holds only in-frame ones; the method was immunoSEQ multiplex PCR. The data show around 270,000 clones, with 80% to 85% seen just once and more than 15% held by the top ten. The sequenced material came from peripheral blood. These receptors originate from a person between 65 and 79 years old with COVID-19, enrolled during active disease. The conserved cysteine and the conserved F or W are not part of the CDR3 here.

v_call	j_call	cdr3_aa
TRBV12-5	TRBJ2-1	ASGLMLGASGIYNEQF
TRBV28	TRBJ2-1	ASRPSLPDRGKYNEQF
TRBV7-2	TRBJ2-6	ASSSISGANVLT
TRBV18	TRBJ1-6	ASSLRSGGSPLH
TRBV19	TRBJ2-1	ASSTHSSGTYNEQF
TRBV5-8	TRBJ1-3	ASSFSGTIY
TRBV3-1/TRBV3-2	TRBJ1-6	ASSQKGQGNSPLH
TRBV28	TRBJ2-7	ASSFIGLVSEQY
TRBV4-1	TRBJ2-3	ASSQEERRTRVTDTQY
TRBV24-1	TRBJ2-1	ATSGWGGTSINEQF
TRBV28	TRBJ1-2	ASSFGGYGYT
TRBV29-1	TRBJ1-4	SAGQGGGKLF
TRBV6-1	TRBJ1-6	ASSEASQGNNSPLH
TRBV7-9	TRBJ2-1	ASSYGQGENDEQF
TRBV7-9	TRBJ2-7	ASSFSWYEQY
TRBV3-1/TRBV3-2	TRBJ2-5	ASSPTGGGETQY
TRBV5-4	TRBJ2-3	ASSLAGVSITDTQY
TRBV7-2	TRBJ1-1	ASSFGHINTEAF
TRBV7-7	TRBJ1-1	ASSLDRNTEAF
TRBV5-6	TRBJ2-5	ASSQADFDYQETQY
TRBV2	TRBJ2-7	ASRLPVSGAEQY
TRBV7-8	TRBJ2-1	ASSLPTPGTSGYNEQF
TRBV28	TRBJ2-7	ASSNINRGYEQY
TRBV19	TRBJ2-2	ATPRGTGGFDRDTGELF
TRBV7-8	TRBJ2-7	ASSSREGSGAFYEQY
TRBV7-9	TRBJ1-6	ASSDGTGHYSPLH
TRBV7-3	TRBJ2-5	ASSLTFEGSGSRGETQY
TRBV7-2	TRBJ1-6	ASSSRQGALLDSPLH
TRBV11-2	TRBJ2-4	ASSSRQGDIQY
TRBV3-1/TRBV3-2	TRBJ2-3	ASSRMRQGLTDTQY
TRBV4-1	TRBJ2-7	ASSQDPQDYEQY
TRBV5-1	TRBJ2-7	ASSSSTGSNEQY
TRBV12-5	TRBJ1-1	ASSSQRDTSAF
TRBV6-5	TRBJ2-1	ASRGLAVYNEQF
TRBV28	TRBJ2-7	ATQGSLDSYEQY
TRBV19	TRBJ1-5	ASSSRDRGNQPQH
TRBV2	TRBJ1-1	ASKGLTAEAF
TRBV6-2/TRBV6-3	TRBJ2-5	ASSLGWEREETQY
TRBV7-9	TRBJ1-2	ASSLGQGAGYT
TRBV4-3	TRBJ1-3	ASSHGSQGAQRNTIY
TRBV2	TRBJ2-2	ASSEEVRLAGGTGELF
TRBV19	TRBJ2-7	ASSIWDRDEQY
TRBV6-6	TRBJ2-5	ASSHGASGPMNQETQY
TRBV6-6	TRBJ1-6	ASSSTGNSPLH
TRBV19	TRBJ1-4	ASSPMTATNEKLF
TRBV30	TRBJ2-1	AWSLTSGNEQF
TRBV5-8	TRBJ2-7	ASSLAFYEQY
TRBV28	TRBJ2-7	ASSPDPRGRAPWY
TRBV11-3	TRBJ2-7	ASSLGGAGTSGIYEQY
TRBV29-1	TRBJ2-7	SVWTFGDRGHEQY
TRBV19	TRBJ1-1	ASRARLNTEAF
TRBV7-2	TRBJ2-5	ASSFRGGTETQY
TRBV7-9	TRBJ1-2	ASSLGYGQEHYGYT
TRBV15	TRBJ1-5	ATSRGAGMGNQPQH
TRBV6-4	TRBJ2-6	ASSARTGMLGANVLT